The source of this T cell receptor beta chain is a study of identical twins. Study-wide points: With monozygotic twins, out-of-frame TCR alpha sharing exceeded what models estimated.

Turning to this clonotype: Its antigen is unidentified.

Carrying unique molecular identifiers, the cDNA also gained a universal primer site through template switching. TCRdb used MiXCR to reprocess the 5' RACE reads, holding one entry per CDR3 protein. Of 1,800,000 or so distinct CDR3 sequences in the sample, about 32% were seen once. This receptor was taken from a newborn girl in good health. Sequencing was done on a sample of cord blood.

The CDR3 DNA is TGTGCCAGCACCCGACAGGCAACTAATGAAAAACTGTTTTTT. This encodes CASTRQATNEKLFF. This rearrangement joins TRBV12-3 or TRBV12-4 to TRBJ1-4; possibly TRBD1 for D (6 bases). This CDR3 region has 14 residues. Trimming removed 7 bases at V and 0 bases at J, with 9 bases between.